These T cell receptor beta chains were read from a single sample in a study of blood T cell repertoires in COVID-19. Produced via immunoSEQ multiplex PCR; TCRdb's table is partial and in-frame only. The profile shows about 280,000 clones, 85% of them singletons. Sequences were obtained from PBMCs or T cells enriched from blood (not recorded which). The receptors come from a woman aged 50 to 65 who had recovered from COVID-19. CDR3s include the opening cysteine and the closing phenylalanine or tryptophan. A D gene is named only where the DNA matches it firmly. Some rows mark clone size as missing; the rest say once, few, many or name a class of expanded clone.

CDR3: CASSEGQSVYEQYF
DNA: TGTGCCAGCAGTGAGGGACAGTCAGTCTACGAGCAGTACTTC
D: TRBD1
V: TRBV2
J: TRBJ2-7
size: .

CDR3: CASSLAGLQETQYF
DNA: TGTGCCAGCAGTTTGGCAGGGCTACAAGAGACCCAGTACTTC
D: .
V: TRBV28
J: TRBJ2-5
size: .

CDR3: CASSPGTANYGYTF
DNA: TGTGCCAGTAGTCCCGGGACTGCTAACTATGGCTACACCTTC
D: .
V: TRBV19
J: TRBJ1-2
size: .

CDR3: CASRQTGSSGNTIYF
DNA: TGTGCCAGCAGACAGACAGGTAGCTCTGGAAACACCATATATTTT
D: .
V: TRBV25-1
J: TRBJ1-3
size: few

CDR3: CASSLAGGYDEKLFF
DNA: TGTGCCAGCAGCTTAGCCGGAGGGTACGATGAAAAACTGTTTTTT
D: .
V: TRBV7-8
J: TRBJ1-4
size: .

CDR3: CASRRTGDTEAFF
DNA: TGTGCCAGCAGACGGACAGGGGACACTGAAGCTTTCTTT
D: TRBD1
V: TRBV11-2
J: TRBJ1-1
size: .

CDR3: CASRGQQNTEAFF
DNA: TGTGCCAGCAGAGGACAGCAGAACACTGAAGCTTTCTTT
D: .
V: TRBV12-3/TRBV12-4
J: TRBJ1-1
size: .

CDR3: CASSLTSLSGYTF
DNA: TGCGCCAGCAGCCTCACAAGTTTATCGGGCTACACCTTC
D: .
V: TRBV5-1
J: TRBJ1-2
size: .

CDR3: CASSFAGYYGYTF
DNA: TGTGCCAGCAGCTTCGCAGGATACTATGGCTACACCTTC
D: .
V: TRBV7-9
J: TRBJ1-2
size: .

CDR3: CASSLAGQTNVLTF
DNA: TGTGCCAGCAGCTTAGCCGGACAGACCAACGTCCTGACTTTC
D: .
V: TRBV11-2
J: TRBJ2-6
size: .

CDR3: CASSSLESTEAFF
DNA: TGTGCCAGCAGCTCCCTGGAGAGCACTGAAGCTTTCTTT
D: .
V: TRBV14
J: TRBJ1-1
size: .

CDR3: CASSRGQLNTEAFF
DNA: TGTGCCAGTAGTAGGGGACAGTTGAACACTGAAGCTTTCTTT
D: TRBD1
V: TRBV19
J: TRBJ1-1
size: few

CDR3: CASSVALASGGVSTDTQYF
DNA: TGTGCCAGCAGCGTAGCGTTGGCTAGCGGGGGGGTTAGCACAGATACGCAGTATTTT
D: TRBD2
V: TRBV9
J: TRBJ2-3
size: once

CDR3: CAWSVRAGANEKLFF
DNA: TGTGCCTGGAGTGTACGGGCAGGGGCTAATGAAAAACTGTTTTTT
D: .
V: TRBV30
J: TRBJ1-4
size: .

CDR3: CASSITSRDTQYF
DNA: TGTGCCAGTAGTATAACTAGCAGAGATACGCAGTATTTT
D: .
V: TRBV19
J: TRBJ2-3
size: .

CDR3: CASRGEDTRYSPLHF
DNA: TGTGCCAGCAGGGGCGAAGATACGCGCTACTCACCCCTCCACTTT
D: .
V: TRBV2
J: TRBJ1-6
size: .

CDR3: CASSLGGRYTEAFF
DNA: TGTGCCAGCAGCTTAGGGGGGAGGTACACTGAAGCTTTCTTT
D: .
V: TRBV7-8
J: TRBJ1-1
size: .

CDR3: CASSLATTNTEAFF
DNA: TGCGCCAGCAGCTTGGCCACAACGAACACTGAAGCTTTCTTT
D: .
V: TRBV5-1
J: TRBJ1-1
size: .

CDR3: CASSSLHTGTGNNSPLHF
DNA: TGTGCCAGCAGTTCCCTACATACCGGGACAGGGAATAATTCACCCCTCCACTTT
D: TRBD1
V: TRBV27
J: TRBJ1-6
size: .

CDR3: CASSKRLAGGQETQYF
DNA: TGCGCCAGCAGCAAGAGACTAGCGGGGGGCCAAGAGACCCAGTACTTC
D: TRBD2
V: TRBV5-1
J: TRBJ2-5
size: .

CDR3: CAWSSSYNSPLHF
DNA: TGTGCCTGGAGCAGCTCCTATAATTCACCCCTCCACTTT
D: .
V: TRBV30
J: TRBJ1-6
size: .

CDR3: CASSGGDYGYTF
DNA: TGTGCCAGCAGTGGGGGGGACTATGGCTACACCTTC
D: .
V: TRBV27
J: TRBJ1-2
size: .

CDR3: CAGHRDRGSDTQYF
DNA: TGTGCCGGCCACCGGGACAGGGGGTCAGATACGCAGTATTTT
D: TRBD1
V: TRBV2
J: TRBJ2-3
size: .

CDR3: CASTRSAGYGYTF
DNA: TGTGCCAGCACCCGTAGTGCGGGCTATGGCTACACCTTC
D: .
V: TRBV9
J: TRBJ1-2
size: .

CDR3: CASSTGTAGTDTQYF
DNA: TGTGCCAGCAGTACCGGGACGGCGGGGACAGATACGCAGTATTTT
D: .
V: TRBV6-4
J: TRBJ2-3
size: .

CDR3: CASSIGDRVKPQHF
DNA: TGTGCCAGTAGTATTGGGGACAGGGTAAAGCCCCAGCATTTT
D: TRBD1
V: TRBV19
J: TRBJ1-5
size: .

CDR3: CASSLSSSYNSPLHF
DNA: TGTGCCAGCAGCTTGTCCAGCTCCTATAATTCACCCCTCCACTTT
D: .
V: TRBV5-5
J: TRBJ1-6
size: .

CDR3: CATSSGRGSYEQYF
DNA: TGTGCCACCAGCAGCGGGAGAGGATCCTACGAGCAGTACTTC
D: .
V: TRBV15
J: TRBJ2-7
size: .

CDR3: CASSVEASGMGYEQFF
DNA: TGTGCCAGCAGCGTAGAGGCTAGCGGGATGGGGTATGAGCAGTTCTTC
D: TRBD2
V: TRBV9
J: TRBJ2-1
size: .

CDR3: CASSQTGGSYEQYF
DNA: TGTGCCAGCAGCCAGACAGGGGGCTCCTACGAGCAGTACTTC
D: TRBD1
V: TRBV28
J: TRBJ2-7
size: .

CDR3: CAWSVNRVNQPQHF
DNA: TGTGCCTGGAGTGTGAACAGGGTCAATCAGCCCCAGCATTTT
D: .
V: TRBV30
J: TRBJ1-5
size: .

CDR3: CASSDPYGGSGETQYF
DNA: TGCGCCAGCAGCGACCCTTACGGGGGATCTGGGGAGACCCAGTACTTC
D: .
V: TRBV5-1
J: TRBJ2-5
size: .

CDR3: CASSISGVEAFF
DNA: TGTGCCAGTAGTATCAGCGGAGTAGAAGCTTTCTTT
D: .
V: TRBV19
J: TRBJ1-1
size: .

CDR3: CASSPNPTDRRSGNTIYF
DNA: TGTGCCAGCTCACCAAACCCAACGGACAGGCGCTCTGGAAACACCATATATTTT
D: TRBD1
V: TRBV18
J: TRBJ1-3
size: .

CDR3: CASSYSTGGGNSPLHF
DNA: TGTGCCAGCAGTTACTCGACAGGGGGCGGAAATTCACCCCTCCACTTT
D: TRBD1
V: TRBV6-5
J: TRBJ1-6
size: .

CDR3: CAGRDSGDRNTIYF
DNA: TGTGCCGGGAGAGACTCGGGGGATCGCAACACCATATATTTT
D: .
V: TRBV30
J: TRBJ1-3
size: .

CDR3: CASSEFEDGTGNQPQHF
DNA: TGTGCCAGCAGTGAATTTGAGGACGGGACAGGGAATCAGCCCCAGCATTTT
D: TRBD1
V: TRBV6-1
J: TRBJ1-5
size: .

CDR3: CASSLQGYGYEQYF
DNA: TGTGCCAGCAGTCTACAGGGGTACGGATACGAGCAGTACTTC
D: TRBD1
V: TRBV28
J: TRBJ2-7
size: .

CDR3: CASSRDRGFATNEKLFF
DNA: TGCGCCAGCAGCCGGGACAGGGGCTTTGCAACTAATGAAAAACTGTTTTTT
D: TRBD1
V: TRBV5-1
J: TRBJ1-4
size: .

CDR3: CASSARGQGGSGANVLTF
DNA: TGTGCCAGCAGCGCCCGGGGACAGGGGGGCTCTGGGGCCAACGTCCTGACTTTC
D: TRBD1
V: TRBV7-3
J: TRBJ2-6
size: .